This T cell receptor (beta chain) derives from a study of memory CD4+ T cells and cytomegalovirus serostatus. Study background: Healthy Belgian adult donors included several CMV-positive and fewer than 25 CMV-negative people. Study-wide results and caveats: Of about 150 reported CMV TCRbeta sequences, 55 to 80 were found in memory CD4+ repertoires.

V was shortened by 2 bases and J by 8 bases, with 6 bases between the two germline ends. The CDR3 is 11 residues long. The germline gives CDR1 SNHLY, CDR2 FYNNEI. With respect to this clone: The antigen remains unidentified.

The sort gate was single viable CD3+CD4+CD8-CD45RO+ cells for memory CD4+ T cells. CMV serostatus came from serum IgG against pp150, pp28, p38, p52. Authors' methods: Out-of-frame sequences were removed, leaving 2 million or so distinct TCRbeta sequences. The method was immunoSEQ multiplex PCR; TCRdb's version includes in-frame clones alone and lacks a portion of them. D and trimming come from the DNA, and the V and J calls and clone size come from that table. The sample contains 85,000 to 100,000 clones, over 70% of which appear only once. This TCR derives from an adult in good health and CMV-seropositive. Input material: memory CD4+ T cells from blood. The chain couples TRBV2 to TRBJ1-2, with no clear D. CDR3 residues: CASSEMVGYTF. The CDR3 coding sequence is TGTGCCAGCAGTGAAATGGTCGGCTACACCTTC.